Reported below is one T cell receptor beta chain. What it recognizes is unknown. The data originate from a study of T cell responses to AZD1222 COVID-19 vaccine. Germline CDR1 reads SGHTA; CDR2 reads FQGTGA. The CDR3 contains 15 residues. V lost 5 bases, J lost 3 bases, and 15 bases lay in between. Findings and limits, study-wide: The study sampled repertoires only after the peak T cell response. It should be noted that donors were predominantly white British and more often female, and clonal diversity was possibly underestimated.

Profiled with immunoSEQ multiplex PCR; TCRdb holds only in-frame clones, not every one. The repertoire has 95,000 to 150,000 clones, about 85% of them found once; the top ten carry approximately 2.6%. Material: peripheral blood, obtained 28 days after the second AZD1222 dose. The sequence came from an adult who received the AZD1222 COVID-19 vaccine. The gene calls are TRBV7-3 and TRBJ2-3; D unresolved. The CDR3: CASSADDDGTDTQYF. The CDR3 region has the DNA TGTGCCAGCAGCGCCGACGACGACGGAACAGATACGCAGTATTTT. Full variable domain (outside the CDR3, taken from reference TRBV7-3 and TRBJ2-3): GAGVSQTPSNKVTEKGKYVELRCDPISGHTALYWYRQSLGQGPEFLIYFQGTGAADDSGLPNDRFFAVRPEGSVSTLKIQRTERGDSAVYLCASSADDDGTDTQYFGPGTRLTVL.